Here is one TCR beta chain with its context. Libraries were prepared by immunoSEQ multiplex PCR; TCRdb keeps only in-frame clonotypes and omits some of them. The sample records 100,000 to 150,000 clones, more than 95% being singletons. The record originates from a study of cytomegalovirus exposure and HLA in healthy donors. The germline CDR1 and CDR2 sequences are SGHVS and FQNEAQ. Deletions cut 5 bases from V and 7 bases from J, with 21 bases between. The CDR3 has 15 amino acids. This TCR was sampled from a man between 18 and 29 years old in good health and CMV-seronegative. This chain connects TRBV7-8 to TRBJ2-7; D is perhaps TRBD2 (6 bases). The sequenced material came from PBMCs. The CDR3 nucleotides read TGTGCCAGCAGCCCCTCGGCGGGACTGACGGGGGAGCAGTACTTC. Translation gives CASSPSAGLTGEQYF.